The source of this TCR beta chain is a study of blood T cell repertoires in COVID-19. The overall study: T cells, B-cell-depleted T cells, or PBMCs provided the cDNA or gDNA that served as material.

This CDR3 region has 13 residues. Trimming stripped 6 bases from V and 4 bases from J, with 12 bases between. The Seattle patients, enrolled during active infection, were followed longitudinally. Per the original data handling: Quantification of nucleated cells was approximated via reference gene primer amplification. Sequencing used immunoSEQ multiplex PCR; TCRdb keeps in-frame clones, though not all of them. V and J calls and clone size follow that table, whereas D and trimming were derived from the DNA. The sample records a few hundred thousand clones, over 80% being singletons. The chain joins TRBV12-3 or TRBV12-4 to TRBJ1-2, with D hard to call. This clonotype was obtained from a woman in her 70s with COVID-19, enrolled during active disease. Sequences were obtained from peripheral blood. The CDR3 DNA reads TGTGCCAGCAGCTATTTAACGGTCTATGGCTACACCTTC. Protein: CASSYLTVYGYTF.